These T cell receptor beta chains were read from a single sample in a study of blood T cell repertoires in COVID-19. Using immunoSEQ multiplex PCR, the repertoire was profiled, and TCRdb retains in-frame clones only, with some absent. The repertoire holds about 250,000 clones, with roughly 80% as singletons. The sequenced sample was peripheral blood. Source of these receptors: a middle-aged woman with active or convalescent COVID-19. Both conserved end residues are part of each CDR3. The D gene is left open where the match is weak. Rows may omit the clone size; those that give it use once, few, many or a size class.

CDR3aa: CASSEAMRSYEQYF
CDR3nt: TGTGCCAGCAGTGAAGCGATGCGGTCCTACGAGCAGTACTTC
v_gene: TRBV6-1
j_gene: TRBJ2-7
abundance: many
d_gene: NA

CDR3aa: CASNLQGNTDTQYF
CDR3nt: TGTGCCAGTAACCTACAGGGAAACACAGATACGCAGTATTTT
v_gene: TRBV19
j_gene: TRBJ2-3
abundance: few
d_gene: NA

CDR3aa: CASSYLQAVLTF
CDR3nt: TGTGCCAGCAGTTACTTACAGGCCGTCCTGACTTTC
v_gene: TRBV6-6
j_gene: TRBJ2-6
abundance: NA
d_gene: NA

CDR3aa: CASSSTPTTGVGIHNEQFF
CDR3nt: TGTGCCAGCAGCTCAACCCCTACTACAGGGGTGGGTATTCACAATGAGCAGTTCTTC
v_gene: TRBV9
j_gene: TRBJ2-1
abundance: NA
d_gene: TRBD1

CDR3aa: CASSDGGGTDTQYF
CDR3nt: TGTGCCAGCAGTGACGGGGGCGGGACAGATACGCAGTATTTT
v_gene: TRBV6-4
j_gene: TRBJ2-3
abundance: NA
d_gene: NA

CDR3aa: CAISESTGTGDYGYTF
CDR3nt: TGTGCCATCAGTGAGTCGACAGGGACGGGCGACTATGGCTACACCTTC
v_gene: TRBV10-3
j_gene: TRBJ1-2
abundance: NA
d_gene: TRBD1

CDR3aa: CASGQGRPGNTIYF
CDR3nt: TGTGCCAGTGGACAGGGAAGGCCTGGAAACACCATATATTTT
v_gene: TRBV6-5
j_gene: TRBJ1-3
abundance: NA
d_gene: TRBD1

CDR3aa: CASSLSGQGAGEAFF
CDR3nt: TGTGCCAGCAGCCTTTCGGGACAGGGGGCAGGTGAAGCTTTCTTT
v_gene: TRBV11-2
j_gene: TRBJ1-1
abundance: few
d_gene: TRBD1

CDR3aa: CASDRDNQNGGGYTF
CDR3nt: TGTGCCAGCGACAGGGACAATCAAAACGGTGGTGGCTACACCTTC
v_gene: TRBV7-9
j_gene: TRBJ1-2
abundance: NA
d_gene: TRBD1

CDR3aa: CASSLGAPGNTIYF
CDR3nt: TGCGCCAGCAGCTTGGGAGCGCCAGGAAACACCATATATTTT
v_gene: TRBV5-1
j_gene: TRBJ1-3
abundance: few
d_gene: NA

CDR3aa: CASSYLDRHYGYTF
CDR3nt: TGTGCCAGCAGCTACTTGGACAGACACTATGGCTACACCTTC
v_gene: TRBV28
j_gene: TRBJ1-2
abundance: few
d_gene: NA

CDR3aa: CASMGHLYGYTF
CDR3nt: TGTGCCAGCATGGGACACCTCTATGGCTACACCTTC
v_gene: TRBV6-5
j_gene: TRBJ1-2
abundance: NA
d_gene: NA

CDR3aa: CASSEAGKDYGYTF
CDR3nt: TGTGCCAGCAGTGAGGCAGGGAAGGACTATGGCTACACCTTC
v_gene: TRBV25-1
j_gene: TRBJ1-2
abundance: NA
d_gene: NA

CDR3aa: CASSVGQFNEQFF
CDR3nt: TGTGCCAGTAGTGTGGGACAGTTCAATGAGCAGTTCTTC
v_gene: TRBV19
j_gene: TRBJ2-1
abundance: NA
d_gene: TRBD1

CDR3aa: CSALRGTEAFF
CDR3nt: TGCAGCGCGCTCAGGGGCACTGAAGCTTTCTTT
v_gene: TRBV29-1
j_gene: TRBJ1-1
abundance: NA
d_gene: NA

CDR3aa: CASSNRDTRQETQYF
CDR3nt: TGCGCCAGCAGCAACCGGGACACACGCCAAGAGACCCAGTACTTC
v_gene: TRBV5-1
j_gene: TRBJ2-5
abundance: once
d_gene: NA